The source of this T cell receptor (beta chain) is a study of vaccination effects on CD4 cells after COVID-19. Study-wide findings and caveats: Clones induced by infection and by vaccine showed marked clonal contraction late after vaccination. The study enrolled few convalescent patients and sampled no early post-infection timepoints. Nearly all vaccine-induced clones in healthy recipients recognized only SARS-CoV-2.

In the ViraFEST assay, antigen-specific CD4+ clonotypes were identified by expansion after peptide-pool stimulation. The culture ran for about 10 days, and then CD4+ T cells were isolated. Each participant received a vaccine that was either BNT162b2 or mRNA-1273, given as two doses. Each vaccine recipient was nucleocapsid antibody negative and had no prior SARS-CoV-2 infection. CDR1 and CDR2 (germline): MNHEY, SVGAGI. V dropped 8 bases and J dropped 8; count of bases not matched to a gene: 5. The CDR3 spans 14 residues. Data came from immunoSEQ multiplex PCR; TCRdb stores just in-frame clones and leaves some out. The sample comprises roughly 34,000 clones, roughly 82% of which are singletons, and more than 1.3% rests with the top ten. As to this clone: The antigen is not known.

The V gene is TRBV6-5, the J gene TRBJ2-2, with 13 bases identical to TRBD2. Sequencing was performed on CD4+ T cells from PBMCs cultured with HCoV-NL63 spike peptides, taken after COVID-19 vaccination. This sequence was found in a human donor who received a COVID-19 vaccine. Some clones in this sample may be carry-over from other donors' samples. CDR3 loop: CASRTSGGFGELFF. DNA of the CDR3: TGTGCCAGCCGGACTAGCGGGGGTTTTGGGGAGCTGTTTTTT.